This T cell receptor (beta chain) derives from a study of T cells in Graves' hyperthyroidism and ophthalmopathy. Study-wide findings and caveats: Within blood appeared most thyroid clonotypes that had expanded above 0.001.

Amplification of TCR beta CDR3 regions was performed using RNA transcripts as template. The TCR CDR3 was amplified in a first-round RT-PCR using the HTBI primer set. TCRdb re-called the multiplex PCR reads through MiXCR, storing one row per CDR3 protein. In the table there are 500,000 to 650,000 distinct CDR3 sequences, 14% of which are singletons. A word on this clonotype: The antigen remains undetermined.

PBMCs came from about 10 ml fresh peripheral blood. V was pared by 10 bases and J by 5 bases, with 12 bases of the junction left unmatched. Germline V gene lookup returns CDR1 MNHNS and CDR2 SASEGT. The CDR3 is 15 amino acids. This sequence joins TRBV6-1 and TRBJ2-1; 9 bases match TRBD2. Specimen: blood. This clonotype originated in a middle-aged woman with Graves' hyperthyroidism. Written as DNA, the CDR3 is TGTGCCATAAGCATTGGCGGGAGGGGAAACAATGAGCAGTTCTTC. The encoded protein is CAISIGGRGNNEQFF.